Below, 5 T cell receptor beta chains from the same sample are listed, as sequenced in a study of T-cell reconstitution after alpha-beta-depleted transplantation in children. A TCRbeta library incorporating unique molecular identifiers was prepared. TCRdb ran MiXCR on the PCR reads and lists one entry per CDR3 protein. The sample contains about 690,000 distinct CDR3 sequences, 16% of which appear only once. The sample was PBMCs from the stem cell graft donor, taken from the stem cell graft. These receptors were collected from a human donor who donated a stem cell graft to a child with acute myeloid leukemia.

This clonotype was counted a few times. The V call is TRBV5-5, the J call TRBJ1-5; D is unclear. Germline V gene sequence: CDR1 SGHKS, CDR2 YYEKEE (reference sequence). The CDR3 length is 15 residues. Trimming took off 0 bases at V and 7 bases at J, with 14 bases between the two ends. The CDR3 DNA reads as TGTGCCAGCAGCTTGGTAGGCAGTGGACGCCAGCCCCAGCATTTT. It is translated as CASSLVGSGRQPQHF.

The V call is TRBV6-1, the J call TRBJ2-3, with TRBD1 as a possible D gene (5 bases). V was pared by 8 bases and J by 2 bases, with 14 bases between. The CDR3 covers 14 residues. Germline assignment: CDR1 MNHNS and CDR2 SASEGT. The CDR3 DNA reads TGTGCCAGCCAAGAGACAGTGACCACAGATACGCAGTATTTT. As protein: CASQETVTTDTQYF.

There are many counts of this clonotype. The chain is built from TRBV7-2 and TRBJ2-1; TRBD2 matches at 10 bases. CDR1 and CDR2 (germline): SGHTA, FQGNSA. The junction had 3 bases not matched to a gene; V was cut back by 5 bases and J by 2 bases. The CDR3 length is 15 residues. The CDR3 DNA reads as TGTGCCAGCAGCCTTACTAGCGGGGCCTACAATGAGCAGTTCTTC. Translating it yields CASSLTSGAYNEQFF.

This clonotype was counted between two and nine times. The V and J genes are TRBV6-5 and TRBJ2-2, with D hard to call. The germline V gene encodes CDR1 MNHEY and CDR2 SVGAGI. CDR3 length: 14 amino acids. V lost 2 bases and J 3 bases, leaving 7 bases between the germline ends. CDR3 amino acids: CASSYLADTGELFF. The CDR3 DNA sequence: TGTGCCAGCAGTTACCTTGCGGACACCGGGGAGCTGTTTTTT.

The table lists this clonotype with many counts. The chain carries TRBV12-3 or TRBV12-4 and TRBJ2-7; TRBD2 is a possible D gene (7 bases). The CDR3 has 14 amino acids. V dropped 4 bases and J dropped 2 bases, with 12 bases sitting between them. CDR3 sequence (DNA): TGTGCCAGCAGTTCGGGGGGCGGCCCCTACGAGCAGTACTTC. It encodes CASSSGGGPYEQYF.